This T cell receptor (beta chain) was documented in a study of T cell repertoires in aging, cancer and after chemotherapy. Looking at the study overall: Over several months to years, re-sampled healthy donor repertoires clearly shared clones. Study-wide results and caveats: Untreated cancer patients had significantly lower blood TCR diversity than age-matched healthy donors. Across the chemotherapy interval, each cancer cohort showed higher median generation probability, suggesting thymic rebound. In cancer patients, declining TCR diversity with age involved lost richness and lost evenness.

Germline loops: CDR1 SGHDN, CDR2 FVKESK. The CDR3 totals 15 residues. Trimming took off 3 bases at V and 6 bases at J, with 15 bases between the two ends. A mixed TRB-A/B primer pool amplified rearranged TRB by multiplex touch-down PCR. TCRdb processed the multiplex PCR reads anew with MiXCR; each CDR3 protein has one entry. The sample consists of about 9,200 distinct CDR3 sequences, approximately 30% of them appearing once. The template was genomic DNA from peripheral blood, not RNA. Comment on this clonotype: Its antigen is unidentified.

The chain joins TRBV14 to TRBJ2-1; maybe TRBD2 (5 bases). The receptor's source is a human donor in good health. Sequencing was done on a sample of blood. The CDR3 loop reads CASSQDWTAVNEQFF. The CDR3 nucleotides are TGTGCCAGCAGCCAGGATTGGACTGCCGTCAATGAGCAGTTCTTC.